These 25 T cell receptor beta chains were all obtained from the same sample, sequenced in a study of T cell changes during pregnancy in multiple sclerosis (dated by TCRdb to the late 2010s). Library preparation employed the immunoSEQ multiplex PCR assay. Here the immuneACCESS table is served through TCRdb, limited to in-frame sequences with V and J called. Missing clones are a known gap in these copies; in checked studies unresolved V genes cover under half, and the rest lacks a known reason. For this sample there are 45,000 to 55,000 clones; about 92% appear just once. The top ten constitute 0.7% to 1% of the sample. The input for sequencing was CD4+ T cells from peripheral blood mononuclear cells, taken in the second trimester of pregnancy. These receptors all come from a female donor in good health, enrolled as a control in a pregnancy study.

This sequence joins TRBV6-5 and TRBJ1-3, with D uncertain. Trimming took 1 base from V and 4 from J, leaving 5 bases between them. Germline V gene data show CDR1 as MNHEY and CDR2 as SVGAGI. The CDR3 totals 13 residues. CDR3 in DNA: TGTGCCAGCAGTTACTTGCGGGGAAACACCATATATTTT. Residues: CASSYLRGNTIYF.

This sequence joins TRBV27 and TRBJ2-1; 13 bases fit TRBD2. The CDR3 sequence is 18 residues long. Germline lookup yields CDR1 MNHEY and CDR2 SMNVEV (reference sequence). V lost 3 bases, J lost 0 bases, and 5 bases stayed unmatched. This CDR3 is CASSFELAGGSSYNEQFF. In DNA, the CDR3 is TGTGCCAGCAGTTTTGAACTAGCGGGAGGGAGCTCCTACAATGAGCAGTTCTTC.

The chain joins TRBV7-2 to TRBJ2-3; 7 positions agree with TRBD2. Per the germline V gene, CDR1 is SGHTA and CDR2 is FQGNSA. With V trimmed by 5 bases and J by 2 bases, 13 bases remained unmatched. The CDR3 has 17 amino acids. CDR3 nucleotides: TGTGCCAGCAGCACCCAAGGACTAGGGAGGTTCACAGATACGCAGTATTTT. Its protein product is CASSTQGLGRFTDTQYF.

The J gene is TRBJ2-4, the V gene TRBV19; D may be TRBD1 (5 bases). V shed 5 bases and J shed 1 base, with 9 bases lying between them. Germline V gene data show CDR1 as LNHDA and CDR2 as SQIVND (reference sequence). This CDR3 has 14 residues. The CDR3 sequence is CASSYQGAKNIQYF. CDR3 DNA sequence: TGTGCCAGTAGTTATCAGGGTGCCAAAAACATTCAGTACTTC.

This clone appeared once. This chain's CDR3 is CASSPLADTQYF. CDR3 in DNA: TGTGCCAGCAGCCCCCTAGCGGATACGCAGTATTTT. The chain joins TRBV13 to TRBJ2-3; tentative D call: TRBD2 (6 bases). This CDR3 is 12 amino acids long. Trimming took 5 bases from V and 6 from J, leaving 9 bases between them. Per germline, CDR1 PRHDT and CDR2 FYEKMQ (reference sequence).

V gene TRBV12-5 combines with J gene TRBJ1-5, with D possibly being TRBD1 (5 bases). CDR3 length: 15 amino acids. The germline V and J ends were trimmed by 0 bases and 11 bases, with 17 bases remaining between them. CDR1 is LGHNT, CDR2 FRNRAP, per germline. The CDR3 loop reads CASGLVIGAQGSQHF. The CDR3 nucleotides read TGTGCTAGTGGTTTGGTAATAGGGGCCCAAGGGTCCCAGCATTTT.

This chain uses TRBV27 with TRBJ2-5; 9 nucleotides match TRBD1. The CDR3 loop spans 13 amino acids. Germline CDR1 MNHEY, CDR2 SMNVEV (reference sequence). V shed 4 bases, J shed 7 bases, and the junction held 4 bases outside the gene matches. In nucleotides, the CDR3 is TGTGCCAGCAGTTGGGACAGGGTTGGGACCCAGTACTTC. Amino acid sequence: CASSWDRVGTQYF.

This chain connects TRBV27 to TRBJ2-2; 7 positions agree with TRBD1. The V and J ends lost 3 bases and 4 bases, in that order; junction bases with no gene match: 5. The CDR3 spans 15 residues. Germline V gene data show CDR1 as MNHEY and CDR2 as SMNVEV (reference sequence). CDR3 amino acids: CASSLTGIITGELFF. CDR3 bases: TGTGCCAGCAGTTTGACAGGGATCATCACCGGGGAGCTGTTTTTT.

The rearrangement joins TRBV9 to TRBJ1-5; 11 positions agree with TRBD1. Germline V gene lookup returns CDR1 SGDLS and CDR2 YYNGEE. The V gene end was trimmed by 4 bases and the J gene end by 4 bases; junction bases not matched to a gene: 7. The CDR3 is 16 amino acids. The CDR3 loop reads CASSSGQGALNQPQHF. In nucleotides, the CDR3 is TGTGCCAGCAGCTCTGGACAGGGGGCTTTGAATCAGCCCCAGCATTTT.

CDR3: CSVDGRVAGVYNEQFF. As DNA, the CDR3 is TGCAGCGTTGATGGGAGGGTAGCGGGAGTCTACAATGAGCAGTTCTTC. The chain employs TRBV29-1 and TRBJ2-1; TRBD2 matches 9 bases. The ends lost 3 bases at V and 3 bases at J; junction bases unmatched: 9. Looked up from germline, CDR1 is SQVTM and CDR2 is ANQGSEA. The length of the CDR3 is 16 residues.

The DNA of the CDR3 is TGCGCCAGCAGCGGGACCATAGCGGTTAGCTCCTACGAGCAGTACTTC. It yields the protein CASSGTIAVSSYEQYF. The chain combines TRBV5-1 with TRBJ2-7, with D maybe TRBD2 (6 bases). Germline V gene sequence: CDR1 SGHRS, CDR2 YFSETQ. The CDR3 has 16 amino acids. Trimming shortened V by 4 bases and J by 0 bases, and 17 bases separated the two germline ends.

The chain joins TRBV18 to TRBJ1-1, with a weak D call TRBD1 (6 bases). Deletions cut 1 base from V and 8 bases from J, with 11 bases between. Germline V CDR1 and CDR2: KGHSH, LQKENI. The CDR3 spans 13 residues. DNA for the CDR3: TGTGCCAGCTCACCACAGGGGGAGGGGGAAGCTTTCTTT. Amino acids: CASSPQGEGEAFF. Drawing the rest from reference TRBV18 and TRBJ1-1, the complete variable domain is NAGVMQNPRHLVRRRGQEARLRCSPMKGHSHVYWYRQLPEEGLKFMVYLQKENIIDESGMPKERFSAEFPKEGPSILRIQQVVRGDSAAYFCASSPQGEGEAFFGQGTRLTVV.

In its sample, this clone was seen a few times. CDR3 bases: TGCGCCAGCAGCCGGCGGGGGATCACAGATACGCAGTATTTT. Amino acid sequence: CASSRRGITDTQYF. V gene TRBV4-1 combines with J gene TRBJ2-3, with 7 nucleotides matching TRBD2. V lost 4 bases and J lost 2; bases outside the gene matches: 3. The CDR3 sequence is 14 residues long. Germline V gene sequence: CDR1 MGHRA, CDR2 YSYEKL.

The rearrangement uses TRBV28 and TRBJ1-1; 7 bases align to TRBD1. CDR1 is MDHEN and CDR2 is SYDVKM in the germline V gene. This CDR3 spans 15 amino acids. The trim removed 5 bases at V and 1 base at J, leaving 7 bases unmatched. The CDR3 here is CASSLLGQKNTEAFF. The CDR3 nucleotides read TGTGCCAGCAGTCTCTTGGGACAGAAGAACACTGAAGCTTTCTTT.

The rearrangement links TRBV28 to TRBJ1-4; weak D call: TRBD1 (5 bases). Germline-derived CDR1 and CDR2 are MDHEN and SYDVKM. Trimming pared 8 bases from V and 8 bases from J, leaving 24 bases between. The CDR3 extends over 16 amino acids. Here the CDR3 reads CASASPPGVGREKLFF. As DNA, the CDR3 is TGTGCCAGCGCGTCACCCCCGGGGGTAGGAAGGGAAAAACTGTTTTTT.

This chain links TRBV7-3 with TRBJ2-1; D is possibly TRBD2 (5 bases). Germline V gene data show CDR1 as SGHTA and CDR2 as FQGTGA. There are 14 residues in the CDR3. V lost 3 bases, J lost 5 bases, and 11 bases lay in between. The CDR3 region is CASSFSSGNNEQFF. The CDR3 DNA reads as TGTGCCAGCAGCTTTTCGTCGGGGAACAATGAGCAGTTCTTC.

CDR3 DNA: TGTGCCATCAGAGGAGCTAGCGGGAAAGTAGTCAATGAGCAGTTCTTC. Protein: CAIRGASGKVVNEQFF. The chain has TRBV10-3 and TRBJ2-1, with 9 positions matching TRBD2. CDR1 and CDR2 (germline): ENHRY, SYGVKD. CDR3 length equals 16 residues. Trimming cost V 6 bases and J 6 bases; bases outside gene matches: 12.

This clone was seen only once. CDR3 region: CASRGQIQETQYF. CDR3 sequence (DNA): TGTGCCAGCAGGGGACAGATACAAGAGACCCAGTACTTC. The chain couples TRBV2 to TRBJ2-5; 7 nucleotides match TRBD1. From germline, CDR1 is SNHLY and CDR2 FYNNEI. The CDR3 sequence is 13 residues long. Trimming cost V 6 bases and J 2 bases; bases outside gene matches: 3.

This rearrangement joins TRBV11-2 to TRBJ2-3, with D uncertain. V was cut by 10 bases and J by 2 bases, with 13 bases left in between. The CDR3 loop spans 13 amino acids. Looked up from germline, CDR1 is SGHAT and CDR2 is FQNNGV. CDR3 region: CANSPGNTDTQYF. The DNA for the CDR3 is TGTGCCAATTCGCCAGGAAACACAGATACGCAGTATTTT.

The DNA of the CDR3 is TGCGCCAGCAGCCAAGAGCCAGGTTGGGAGCAGTACTTC. Translated, it gives CASSQEPGWEQYF. This chain connects TRBV4-3 to TRBJ2-7; unclear D gene. Germline loops: CDR1 LGHNA, CDR2 YSLEER. The ends were cut back, 0 bases at V and 7 bases at J, with 10 bases in the middle. This CDR3 is built from 13 residues.

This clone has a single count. CDR3 residues: CASSLGGGMRAEAFF. Written as DNA, the CDR3 is TGTGCCAGCAGCTTAGGGGGAGGGATGAGGGCTGAAGCTTTCTTT. V gene TRBV7-2 combines with J gene TRBJ1-1; no clear D gene. This CDR3 has 15 amino acids. V was pared by 1 base and J by 6 bases, with 15 bases between. CDR1 is SGHTA, CDR2 FQGNSA, per germline. The variable domain in full, completed from reference TRBV7-2 and TRBJ1-1, reads GAGVSQSPSNKVTEKGKDVELRCDPISGHTALYWYRQSLGQGLEFLIYFQGNSAPDKSGLPSDRFSAERTGGSVSTLTIQRTQQEDSAVYLCASSLGGGMRAEAFFGQGTRLTVV.

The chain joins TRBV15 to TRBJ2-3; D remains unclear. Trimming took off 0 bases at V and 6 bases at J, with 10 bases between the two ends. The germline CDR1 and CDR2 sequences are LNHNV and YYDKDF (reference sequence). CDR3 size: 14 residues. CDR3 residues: CATSRDSRRDTQYF. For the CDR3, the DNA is TGTGCCACCAGCAGAGATAGCAGAAGGGATACGCAGTATTTT.

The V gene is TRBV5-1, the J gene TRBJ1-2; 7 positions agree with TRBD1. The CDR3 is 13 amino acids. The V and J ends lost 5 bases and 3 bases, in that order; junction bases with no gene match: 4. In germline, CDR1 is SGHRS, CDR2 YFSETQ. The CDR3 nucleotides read TGCGCCAGCAGTAGGGGGCTCGACTATGGCTACACCTTC. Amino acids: CASSRGLDYGYTF.

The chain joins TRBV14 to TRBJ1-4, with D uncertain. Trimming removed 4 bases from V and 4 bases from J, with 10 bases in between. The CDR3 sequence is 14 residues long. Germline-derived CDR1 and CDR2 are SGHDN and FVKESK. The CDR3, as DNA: TGTGCCAGCAGCCCGACACTTTATAATGAAAAACTGTTTTTT. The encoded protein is CASSPTLYNEKLFF. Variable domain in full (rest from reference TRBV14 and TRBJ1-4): EAGVTQFPSHSVIEKGQTVTLRCDPISGHDNLYWYRRVMGKEIKFLLHFVKESKQDESGMPNNRFLAERTGGTYSTLKVQPAELEDSGVYFCASSPTLYNEKLFFGSGTQLSVL.

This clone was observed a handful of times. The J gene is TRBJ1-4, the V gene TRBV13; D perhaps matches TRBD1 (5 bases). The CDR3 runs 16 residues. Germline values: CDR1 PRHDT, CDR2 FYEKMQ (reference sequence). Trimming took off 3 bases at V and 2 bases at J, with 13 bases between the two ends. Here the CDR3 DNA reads TGTGCCAGCAGCTTGTTGGGGGGATCGACTAATGAAAAACTGTTTTTT. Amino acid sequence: CASSLLGGSTNEKLFF.